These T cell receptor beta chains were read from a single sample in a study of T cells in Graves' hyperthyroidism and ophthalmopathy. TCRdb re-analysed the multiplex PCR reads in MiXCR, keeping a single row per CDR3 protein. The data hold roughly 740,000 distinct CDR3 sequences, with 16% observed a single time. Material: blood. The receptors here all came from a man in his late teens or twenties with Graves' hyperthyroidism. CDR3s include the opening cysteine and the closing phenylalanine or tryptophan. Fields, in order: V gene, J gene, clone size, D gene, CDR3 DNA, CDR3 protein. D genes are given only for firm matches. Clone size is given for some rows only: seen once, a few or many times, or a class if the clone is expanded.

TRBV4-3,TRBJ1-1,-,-,TGCGCCAGCAGCCAGGTCGGATCAATGAACACTGAAGCTTTCTTT,CASSQVGSMNTEAFF
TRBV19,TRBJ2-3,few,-,TGTGCCAGTAGTCCCCGAGCGGCCCCTAGCACAGATACGCAGTATTTT,CASSPRAAPSTDTQYF
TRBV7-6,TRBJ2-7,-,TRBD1,TGTGCCAGCAGCTTAAAGGGGGCGGACGAGCGGTACTTC,CASSLKGADERYF
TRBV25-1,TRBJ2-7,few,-,TGTGCCAGCAGTGAAGGTAGCGGAAGACTCTACGAGCAGTACTTC,CASSEGSGRLYEQYF
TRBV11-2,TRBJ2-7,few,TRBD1,TGTGCCAGCAGCTTAGACAGGGGGCGCGGCGAGCAGTACTTC,CASSLDRGRGEQYF
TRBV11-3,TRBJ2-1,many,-,TGTGCCAGCAGCTTAGACACGAGGGATGAGCAGTTCTTC,CASSLDTRDEQFF
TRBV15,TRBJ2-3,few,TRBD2,TGTGCCACCAATGGAAGGGCGGGAGGCACAGATACGCAGTATTTT,CATNGRAGGTDTQYF
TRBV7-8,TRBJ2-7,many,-,TGTGCCAGCAGCTCCCCCCCCTACGAGCAGTACTTC,CASSSPPYEQYF
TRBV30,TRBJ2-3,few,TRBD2,TGTGCCTGGAAACTAGCGGGAGGGCCAACAGATACGCAGTATTTT,CAWKLAGGPTDTQYF
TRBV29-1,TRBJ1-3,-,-,TGCAGCGTTCGACAGGTAGCAGGAAACACCATATATTTT,CSVRQVAGNTIYF
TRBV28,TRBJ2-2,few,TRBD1,TGTGCCAGCAGTCTCGCGCAGGGGGTTATGAAGCTGTTTTTT,CASSLAQGVMKLFF
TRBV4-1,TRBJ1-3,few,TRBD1,TGCGCCAGCAGCCTGGGACAGGGGGCGACTGGAAACACCATATATTTT,CASSLGQGATGNTIYF
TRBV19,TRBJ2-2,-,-,TGTGCCAGCCGGCAACCTCCCGGGGAGCTGTTTTTT,CASRQPPGELFF
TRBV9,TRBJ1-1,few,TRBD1,TGTGCCAGCAGCATGACAGGGGGCTACACTGAAGCTTTCTTT,CASSMTGGYTEAFF
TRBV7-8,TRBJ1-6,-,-,TGTGCCAGCAGCTCATCTGTCCCCTATAATCCACCCCTCCACTTT,CASSSSVPYNPPLHF
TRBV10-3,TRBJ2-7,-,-,TGTGCCATCAGGGGGAGGACTGTCTACGAGCAGTACTTC,CAIRGRTVYEQYF
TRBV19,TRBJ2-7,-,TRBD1,TGTGCCAGTAGTTCCCCTCCGGGACAGGGAGTTTACGAGCAGTACTTC,CASSSPPGQGVYEQYF
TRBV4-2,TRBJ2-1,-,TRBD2,TGTGCCAGCAGCTTAGGACTAGCGGGAGGGGCCTACAATGAGCAGTTCTTC,CASSLGLAGGAYNEQFF
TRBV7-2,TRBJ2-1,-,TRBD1,TGTGCCAGCAGCCGAAACTCCAGGGGGAGCTCCTACAATGAGCAGTTCTTC,CASSRNSRGSSYNEQFF
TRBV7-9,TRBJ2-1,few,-,TGTGCCAGCAGACCCGGGGCGGTCCCATACAATGAGCAGTTCTTC,CASRPGAVPYNEQFF
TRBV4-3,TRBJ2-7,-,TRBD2,TGCGCCAGCAGCCAAGATCCTGTGGGAGCGGGAGACTACGAGCAGTACTTC,CASSQDPVGAGDYEQYF
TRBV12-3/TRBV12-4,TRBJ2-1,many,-,TGTGCCAGCAGAGTTAGCGGAACGCTTTACAATGAGCAGTTCTTC,CASRVSGTLYNEQFF
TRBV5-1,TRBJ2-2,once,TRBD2,TGCGCCAGCAGCTTGGACGGACTAGCGGGAGGAGTCGGGGAGCTGTTTTTT,CASSLDGLAGGVGELFF
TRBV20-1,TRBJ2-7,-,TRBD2,TGCAGTGCTAGAGATAGCGGGCTCCTCGGGGACGAGCAGTACTTC,CSARDSGLLGDEQYF
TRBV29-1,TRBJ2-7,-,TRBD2,TGCAGCGTGGTCGGCCTAGCGGGAAGGGCCTACGAGCAGTACTTC,CSVVGLAGRAYEQYF
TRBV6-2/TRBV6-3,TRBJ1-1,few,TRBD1,TGTGCCAGCAGTTATGGCCTGCACAGGGGCGAGAACACTGAAGCTTTCTTT,CASSYGLHRGENTEAFF
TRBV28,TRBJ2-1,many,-,TGTGCCAGCAGTGTCCTCAAGGGGAAGGGTGAGCAGTTCTTC,CASSVLKGKGEQFF
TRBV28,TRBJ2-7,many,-,TGTGCCAGCAGTCTTCCAGAGTCCTACGAGCAGTACTTC,CASSLPESYEQYF
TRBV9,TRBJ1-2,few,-,TGTGCCAGCAGCGTAGTCGCGACAGGATCCTATGGCTACACCTTC,CASSVVATGSYGYTF
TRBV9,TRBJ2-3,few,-,TGTGCCAGCAGCGTAGAGAGGGGTTATACGCAGTATTTT,CASSVERGYTQYF
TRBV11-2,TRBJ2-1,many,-,TGTGCCAGCGAATCTACAGGGAGCACGTATGAGCAGTTCTTC,CASESTGSTYEQFF
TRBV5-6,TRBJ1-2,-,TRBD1,TGTGCCAGCAGCTTGGCACTACTGACAGGGGAGCATGGCTACACCTTC,CASSLALLTGEHGYTF
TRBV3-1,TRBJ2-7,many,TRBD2,TGTGCCAGCAGCCGGACACCTAGCGGGGTAACCTACGAGCAGTACTTC,CASSRTPSGVTYEQYF
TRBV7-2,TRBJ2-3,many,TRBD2,TGTGCCAGCAGCTTTAGGACTAGCGGGAGAGCGGATACGCAGTATTTT,CASSFRTSGRADTQYF
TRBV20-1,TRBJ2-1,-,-,TGCAGTGCTAGTTCCGGATATATGCAGTTCTTC,CSASSGYMQFF
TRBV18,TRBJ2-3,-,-,TGTGCCAGCTCACCAGTCGGCGTTCCCACAGATACGCAGTATTTT,CASSPVGVPTDTQYF
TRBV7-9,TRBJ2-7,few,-,TGTGCCAGCAGCCCCCCGGCCGGGGCCCTCTCCTACGAGCAGTACTTC,CASSPPAGALSYEQYF
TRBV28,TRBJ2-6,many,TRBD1,TGTGCCAGCAGTCCACCGGGACAGGCCGTTGCGGCCAACGTCCTGACTTTC,CASSPPGQAVAANVLTF
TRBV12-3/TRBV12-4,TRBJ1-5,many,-,TGTGCCAGCAGCTCTAGGCGGGGCGCCGGGGATCAGCCCCAGCATTTT,CASSSRRGAGDQPQHF
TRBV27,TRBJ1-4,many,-,TGTGCCAGCAGTTTATACAGGGCTGCTGAAAAACTGTTTTTT,CASSLYRAAEKLFF
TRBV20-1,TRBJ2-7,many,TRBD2,TGCAGTGTCCTAGCGGCAAACTACGAGCAGTACTTC,CSVLAANYEQYF
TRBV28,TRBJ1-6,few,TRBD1,TGTGCCAGCAGTTTCCTTGGACAGGGGGGCAATTCACCCCTCCACTTT,CASSFLGQGGNSPLHF
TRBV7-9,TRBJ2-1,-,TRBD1,TGTGCCAGCCAAGGGCAGGGGGTTTATTTCTACAATGAGCAGTTCTTC,CASQGQGVYFYNEQFF
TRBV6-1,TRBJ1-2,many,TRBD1,TGTGCCAGCAGGACAGGGATTCACTATGGCTACACCTTC,CASRTGIHYGYTF
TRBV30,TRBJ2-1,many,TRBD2,TGTGCCTCCGAGCGGGAGACCTACAATGAGCAGTTCTTC,CASERETYNEQFF
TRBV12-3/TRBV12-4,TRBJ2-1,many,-,TGTGCCAGCAGTCCGGGGGCCACCTACAATGAGCAGTTCTTC,CASSPGATYNEQFF
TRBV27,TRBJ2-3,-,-,TGTGCCAGCCGCTGGAGGGGCGGGAGCACAGATACGCAGTATTTT,CASRWRGGSTDTQYF
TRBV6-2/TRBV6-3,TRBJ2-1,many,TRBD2,TGTGCCAGCAGTTCCTCTAGCGGGAGGGCCGGGAATGAGCAGTTCTTC,CASSSSSGRAGNEQFF
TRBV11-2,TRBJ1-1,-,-,TGTGCCAGCAGCTTAGATCTGGCGGGGAGCACTGAAGCTTTCTTT,CASSLDLAGSTEAFF
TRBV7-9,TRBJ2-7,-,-,TGTGCCAGCAGCTTTCAGGGGCCTGATTACGAGCAGTACTTC,CASSFQGPDYEQYF
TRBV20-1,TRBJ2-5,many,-,TGCAGTGCTCACGCTTTAGGCCGGATGGGTCAAGAGACCCAGTACTTC,CSAHALGRMGQETQYF
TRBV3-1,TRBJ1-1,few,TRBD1,TGTGCCAGCGAAACAGGGGACACTGAAGCTTTCTTT,CASETGDTEAFF
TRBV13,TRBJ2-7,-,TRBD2,TGTGCCAGCAGCCTTAGCGGGAAGAGCTCCTACGAGCAGTACTTC,CASSLSGKSSYEQYF
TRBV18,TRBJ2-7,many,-,TGTGCCAGCTCACAGGGACCGCCCTACGAGCAGTACTTC,CASSQGPPYEQYF
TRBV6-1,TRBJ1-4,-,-,TGTGCCAGCCGGAGGGGGGGAGATGAAAAACTGTTTTTT,CASRRGGDEKLFF
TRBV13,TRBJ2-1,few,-,TGTGCCAGCAGCTTAGCCAGACCGATTGAGCAGTTCTTC,CASSLARPIEQFF
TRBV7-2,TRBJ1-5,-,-,TGTGCCAGCAGCTATTACCCGAGCAATCAGCCCCAGCATTTT,CASSYYPSNQPQHF
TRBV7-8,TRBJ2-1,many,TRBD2,TGTGCCAGCAGCTTTACGAGCGGGAACTACAATGAGCAGTTCTTC,CASSFTSGNYNEQFF